The 24 T cell receptor beta chains below come from one sample, sequenced in a study of cytomegalovirus exposure and HLA in healthy donors (dated by TCRdb to 2017 to 2019). Receptors were amplified or captured by the immunoSEQ multiplex PCR assay. For the multiplex PCR, a mixture combining 60 forward primers for TCR Vbeta segments and 13 reverse primers for TCR Jbeta segments was used. TCRdb carries this immuneACCESS record with in-frame sequences only. Its versions omit some clonotypes, under half of them owing to an unresolved V gene in the studies checked, with the rest unexplained. The table for this sample lists about 150,000 clones; nearly 70% of them were counted only once. The ten largest make up less than 11% of the sample. The sample taken for sequencing was PBMCs. The origin of the receptors is a man aged 25-45 years in good health and CMV-seropositive.

This clone was counted only a few times. The chain joins TRBV10-1 to TRBJ1-1; D is unclear. V shed 2 bases and J shed 8 bases, with 9 bases lying between them. This CDR3 is built from 12 residues. CDR1 is WNHNN and CDR2 is SYGVQD in the germline V gene (reference sequence). The CDR3 DNA reads TGCGCCAGCAGTGAGGAAGGGAGCGAAGCTTTCTTT. Translated, it gives CASSEEGSEAFF.

The gene calls are TRBV6-1 and TRBJ1-2, with 11 bases that match TRBD1. V gave up 0 bases and J gave up 7 bases; unmatched junction bases: 7. The germline V gene has CDR1 MNHNS and CDR2 SASEGT. The CDR3 totals 16 residues. The CDR3 loop is CASSEAGQGVFGGYTF. The CDR3 nucleotides are TGTGCCAGCAGTGAAGCGGGACAGGGGGTATTTGGTGGCTACACCTTC.

The V call is TRBV30, the J call TRBJ2-5; D may be TRBD2 (6 bases). Germline CDR1 and CDR2: GTSNPN and SVGIG (reference sequence). The CDR3 loop spans 13 amino acids. V was clipped by 2 bases and J by 4 bases, with 11 bases between them. The CDR3 region is CAWSSGLLETQYF. The CDR3 DNA is TGTGCCTGGAGTTCCGGACTATTAGAGACCCAGTACTTC.

This clone has a handful of counts. V usage is TRBV28 and J usage is TRBJ2-3; D not certain. In germline, CDR1 is MDHEN, CDR2 SYDVKM. Deletions cut 4 bases from V and 7 bases from J, with 15 bases between. This CDR3 contains 14 residues. This CDR3 is CASSSSPYANTQYF. The CDR3 DNA is TGTGCCAGCAGTTCATCCCCCTATGCGAATACGCAGTATTTT.

As concerns this clone: One junction end does not reproduce the germline sequence, and a read error may be involved. J is TRBJ2-1 and V is TRBV11-2; TRBD2 might be the D (6 bases). The CDR3 is 16 residues long. The germline CDR1 and CDR2 sequences are SGHAT and FQNNGV. Here the CDR3 reads CASSPKRLGSSNEQFF. CDR3 DNA: TGTGCCAGCAGCCCGAAGAGACTAGGTTCCTCCAATGAGCAGTTCTTC.

The chain carries TRBV4-2 and TRBJ1-5; 7 bases agree with TRBD1. The CDR3 totals 16 residues. Germline CDR1 is LGHNA and CDR2 is YNFKEQ. V lost 1 base, J lost 0 bases, and 3 bases stayed unmatched. The CDR3 protein is CASSQGTGYSNQPQHF. Written as DNA, the CDR3 is TGTGCCAGCAGCCAAGGGACAGGTTATAGCAATCAGCCCCAGCATTTT.

CDR3 protein: CASSSSGRATDTQYF. The CDR3 bases are TGTGCCAGCAGCTCAAGCGGGAGGGCCACAGATACGCAGTATTTT. V gene TRBV5-4 combines with J gene TRBJ2-3; 10 bases fit TRBD2. The CDR3 contains 15 residues. CDR1 SGHNT and CDR2 YYREEE come from the germline V gene (reference sequence). V shed 3 bases, J shed 2 bases, and the junction held 3 bases outside the gene matches.

This clone is a singleton in its sample. V is TRBV28 and J is TRBJ2-7; 11 bases are a match to TRBD1. The CDR3 spans 16 residues. With 6 bases clipped from V and 4 bases from J, the junction kept 11 bases outside the gene matches. CDR1 and CDR2 from the germline V gene are MDHEN and SYDVKM. The CDR3 region is CASRRQDRGLSYEQYF. Written as DNA, the CDR3 is TGTGCCAGCAGGCGACAGGACAGGGGGCTTTCATACGAGCAGTACTTC.

The chain uses TRBV19 and TRBJ2-7; maybe TRBD2 (6 bases). The CDR3 length is 17 residues. Germline CDR1 is LNHDA and CDR2 is SQIVND (reference sequence). Trimming pared 6 bases from V and 0 bases from J, leaving 21 bases between. CDR3 residues: CASRISAGVPNSYEQYF. CDR3 coding DNA: TGTGCCAGTAGGATTTCAGCGGGTGTACCTAACTCCTACGAGCAGTACTTC.

This chain connects TRBV5-1 to TRBJ1-2; 10 nucleotides agree with TRBD1. This CDR3 comprises 14 residues. Germline V gives CDR1 SGHRS, CDR2 YFSETQ. With V trimmed by 4 bases and J by 5 bases, 5 bases remained unmatched. The CDR3 reads CASSPTGQGYGYTF. CDR3 sequence (DNA): TGCGCCAGCAGCCCAACGGGACAGGGGTATGGCTACACCTTC.

The table lists this clone with a few counts. The CDR3 is CASSSHPGETYEQYF. In DNA form, the CDR3 reads TGTGCCAGCAGCTCTCACCCTGGGGAGACCTACGAGCAGTACTTC. The genes are TRBV13 and TRBJ2-7; possibly TRBD2 for D (5 bases). CDR1 is PRHDT and CDR2 is FYEKMQ in the germline V gene (reference sequence). Deletions cut 4 bases from V and 2 bases from J, with 15 bases between. This CDR3 has 15 residues.

The gene calls are TRBV4-1 and TRBJ2-7; TRBD2 matches 7 bases. V lost 0 bases to trimming and J lost 1 base; unmatched junction nucleotides: 6. Germline lookup yields CDR1 MGHRA and CDR2 YSYEKL. The CDR3 spans 16 residues. The CDR3 DNA follows: TGCGCCAGCAGCCAAGACTCGGGGGGTCAATCCTACGAGCAGTACTTC. It yields the protein CASSQDSGGQSYEQYF.

This sequence joins TRBV6-5 and TRBJ2-7, with 7 bases fitting TRBD1. Germline loops: CDR1 MNHEY, CDR2 SVGAGI. CDR3 length equals 14 residues. Trimming removed 5 bases from V and 3 bases from J; junction bases left unmatched: 7. In DNA form, the CDR3 reads TGTGCCAGCAGTACAGGGGTAATAGGCTACGAGCAGTACTTC. Translated: CASSTGVIGYEQYF.

The V and J genes are TRBV7-9 and TRBJ2-3; 13 bases fit TRBD2. V was clipped by 4 bases and J by 1 base; unmatched bases: 11. Germline CDR1 is SEHNR and CDR2 is FQNEAQ (reference sequence). The CDR3 extends over 19 amino acids. The DNA of the CDR3 is TGTGCCAGCAGCTCTCCGAGGACTAGCGGGAGTTGGGGCACAGATACGCAGTATTTT. This sequence encodes CASSSPRTSGSWGTDTQYF.

The rearrangement joins TRBV2 to TRBJ2-7; the D is unclear. Germline V lookup: CDR1 SNHLY, CDR2 FYNNEI. The ends were cut back, 2 bases at V and 2 bases at J, with 13 bases in the middle. The CDR3 runs 15 residues. In nucleotides, the CDR3 is TGTGCCAGCAGTGAAATAGAACTACCCGCCTACGAGCAGTACTTC. Its translation is CASSEIELPAYEQYF. The whole variable domain, remainder taken from reference TRBV2 and TRBJ2-7, is EPEVTQTPSHQVTQMGQEVILRCVPISNHLYFYWYRQILGQKVEFLVSFYNNEISEKSEIFDDQFSVERPDGSNFTLKIRSTKLEDSAMYFCASSEIELPAYEQYFGPGTRLTVT.

This clone has just one count. This chain connects TRBV4-1 to TRBJ1-5; 7 bases are shared with TRBD1. CDR3 length: 17 amino acids. The V gene's germline CDR1 is MGHRA and CDR2 YSYEKL. V was pared by 1 base and J by 2 bases, with 8 bases of the junction left unmatched. The CDR3 region is CASSQGEGTVGNQPQHF. CDR3 coding DNA: TGCGCCAGCAGCCAAGGCGAAGGGACAGTAGGCAATCAGCCCCAGCATTTT.

The V gene is TRBV10-3, the J gene TRBJ1-1, with TRBD1 identical over 11 bases. CDR3 length equals 15 residues. V was clipped by 6 bases and J by 1 base; unmatched bases: 4. Looked up from germline, CDR1 is ENHRY and CDR2 is SYGVKD. CDR3 region: CAISRDRGENTEAFF. CDR3 nucleotide sequence: TGTGCCATCAGCCGGGACAGGGGGGAGAACACTGAAGCTTTCTTT.

This chain uses TRBV5-5 with TRBJ1-1, with 8 bases lining up with TRBD1. The CDR3 loop spans 18 amino acids. CDR1 is SGHKS and CDR2 is YYEKEE in the germline V gene (reference sequence). V trimming: 1 base; J trimming: 7 bases; junction bases outside the gene matches: 18. The CDR3 sequence: CASSLSGQGEVENYEAFF. The CDR3, as DNA: TGTGCCAGCAGCTTGAGTGGACAGGGTGAGGTCGAGAATTATGAAGCTTTCTTT. The complete variable domain, with remaining parts taken from reference TRBV5-5 and TRBJ1-1, reads DAGVTQSPTHLIKTRGQQVTLRCSPISGHKSVSWYQQVLGQGPQFIFQYYEKEERGRGNFPDRFSARQFPNYSSELNVNALLLGDSALYLCASSLSGQGEVENYEAFFGQGTRLTVV.

V and J are TRBV10-3 and TRBJ2-4; tentatively, D is TRBD1 (6 bases). Germline V gives CDR1 ENHRY, CDR2 SYGVKD. There are 15 residues in the CDR3. V lost 0 bases, J lost 6 bases, and 12 bases lay in between. The CDR3: CAISESTVDRNIQYF. The CDR3 region has the DNA TGTGCCATCAGTGAGTCGACCGTGGACAGAAACATTCAGTACTTC.

This chain joins TRBV7-2 and TRBJ2-1; D remains unclear. CDR1 is SGHTA, CDR2 FQGNSA, per germline. This CDR3 comprises 16 residues. Deletions cut 8 bases from V and 0 bases from J, with 17 bases between. The chain's CDR3 is CASGPSNTRSYNEQFF. The DNA for the CDR3 is TGTGCCAGCGGTCCCTCGAACACCCGCTCCTACAATGAGCAGTTCTTC.

This clone was observed a single time. The CDR3 here is CASSLVGAQYEQYF. The CDR3 bases are TGTGCCAGCAGCTTAGTAGGGGCGCAGTACGAGCAGTACTTC. The chain is built from TRBV7-2 and TRBJ2-7; maybe TRBD1 (5 bases). V was pared by 1 base and J by 4 bases, with 11 bases between. CDR3 size: 14 residues. The germline gives CDR1 SGHTA, CDR2 FQGNSA.

The chain uses TRBV2 and TRBJ1-1, with 8 positions matching TRBD1. Germline V gene sequence: CDR1 SNHLY, CDR2 FYNNEI. The J segment lost 1 base and the V segment lost 8 bases, leaving 6 bases of the junction unmatched. The CDR3 sequence is 14 residues long. The DNA of the CDR3 is TGTGCCAGCGCCCCGGACAGGGAGAACACTGAAGCTTTCTTT. It encodes CASAPDRENTEAFF.

The chain is built from TRBV18 and TRBJ1-4, with TRBD1 matching over 8 bases. With V trimmed by 4 bases and J by 11 bases, 9 bases remained unmatched. Germline assignment: CDR1 KGHSH and CDR2 LQKENI. The CDR3 is 14 residues long. The CDR3 loop is CASSLQGGSEKLFF. In DNA form, the CDR3 reads TGTGCCAGCTCACTACAGGGGGGTAGTGAGAAACTGTTTTTT.

The chain combines TRBV19 with TRBJ1-1; D is unresolved. Trimming took 0 bases from V and 5 from J, leaving 7 bases between them. Per the germline V gene, CDR1 is LNHDA and CDR2 is SQIVND (reference sequence). The CDR3 extends over 13 amino acids. The CDR3 protein is CASSIEGRTEAFF. The CDR3 DNA is TGTGCCAGTAGTATAGAGGGGAGGACTGAAGCTTTCTTT.